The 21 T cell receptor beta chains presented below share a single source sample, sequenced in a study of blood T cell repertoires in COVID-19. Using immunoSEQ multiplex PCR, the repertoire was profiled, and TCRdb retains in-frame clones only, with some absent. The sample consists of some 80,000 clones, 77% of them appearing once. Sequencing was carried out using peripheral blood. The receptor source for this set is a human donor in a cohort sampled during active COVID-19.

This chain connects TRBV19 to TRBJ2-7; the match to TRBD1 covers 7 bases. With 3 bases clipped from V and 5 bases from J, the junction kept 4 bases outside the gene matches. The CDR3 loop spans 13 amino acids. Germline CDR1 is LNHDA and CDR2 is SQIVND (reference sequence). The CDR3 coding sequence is TGTGCCAGTAGTATGGGGCAGGGGGACGAGCAGTACTTC. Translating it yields CASSMGQGDEQYF.

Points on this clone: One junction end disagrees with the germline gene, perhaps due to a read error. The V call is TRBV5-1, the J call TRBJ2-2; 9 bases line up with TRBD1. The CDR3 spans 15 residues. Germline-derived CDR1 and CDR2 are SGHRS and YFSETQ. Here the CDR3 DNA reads TGCGCCAGCAGGTTGGGACAGGGTAACACCGGGGAGCTGTTTTTT. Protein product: CASRLGQGNTGELFF.

The CDR3 loop reads CASSITGTGGYEQYF. DNA of the CDR3: TGTGCCAGCTCAATAACCGGGACAGGGGGCTACGAGCAGTACTTC. The V call is TRBV18, the J call TRBJ2-7, with 11 bases fitting TRBD1. This CDR3 has 15 residues. The junction had 6 bases not matched to a gene; V was cut back by 5 bases and J by 3 bases. CDR1 is KGHSH and CDR2 is LQKENI in the germline V gene. Using reference TRBV18 and TRBJ2-7 for the parts outside the CDR3, the full variable domain is NAGVMQNPRHLVRRRGQEARLRCSPMKGHSHVYWYRQLPEEGLKFMVYLQKENIIDESGMPKERFSAEFPKEGPSILRIQQVVRGDSAAYFCASSITGTGGYEQYFGPGTRLTVT.

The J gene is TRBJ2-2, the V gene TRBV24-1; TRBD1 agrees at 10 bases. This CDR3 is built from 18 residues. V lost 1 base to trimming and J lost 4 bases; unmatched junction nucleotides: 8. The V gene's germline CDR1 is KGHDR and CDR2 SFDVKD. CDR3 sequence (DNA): TGTGCCACCAGTGATTTAGTCGTAGGACAGGGGGGCACCGGGGAGCTGTTTTTT. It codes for CATSDLVVGQGGTGELFF.

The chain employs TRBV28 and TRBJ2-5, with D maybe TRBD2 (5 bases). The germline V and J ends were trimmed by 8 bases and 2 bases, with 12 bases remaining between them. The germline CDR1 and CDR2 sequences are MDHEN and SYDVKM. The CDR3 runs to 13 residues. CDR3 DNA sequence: TGTGCCAGCGCGCCGGGGAGTCAAGAGACCCAGTACTTC. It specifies CASAPGSQETQYF.

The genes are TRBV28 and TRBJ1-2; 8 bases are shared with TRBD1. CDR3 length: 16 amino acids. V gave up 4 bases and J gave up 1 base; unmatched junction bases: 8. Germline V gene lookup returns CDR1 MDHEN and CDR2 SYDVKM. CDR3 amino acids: CASSSQGGARNYGYTF. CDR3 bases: TGTGCCAGCAGTTCACAGGGGGGGGCCCGTAACTATGGCTACACCTTC.

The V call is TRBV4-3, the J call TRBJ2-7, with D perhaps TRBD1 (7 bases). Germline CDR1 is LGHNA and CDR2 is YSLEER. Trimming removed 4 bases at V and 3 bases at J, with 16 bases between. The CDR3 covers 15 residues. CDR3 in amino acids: CASSRGGDRSYEQYF. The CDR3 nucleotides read TGCGCCAGCAGCCGCGGAGGGGACAGAAGCTACGAGCAGTACTTC.

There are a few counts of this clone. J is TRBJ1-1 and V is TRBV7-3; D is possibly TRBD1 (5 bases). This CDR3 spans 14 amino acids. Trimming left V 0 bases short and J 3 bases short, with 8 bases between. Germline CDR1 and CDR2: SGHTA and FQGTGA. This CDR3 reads CASSLTSGDTEAFF. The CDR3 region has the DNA TGTGCCAGCAGCTTAACGTCGGGGGACACTGAAGCTTTCTTT.

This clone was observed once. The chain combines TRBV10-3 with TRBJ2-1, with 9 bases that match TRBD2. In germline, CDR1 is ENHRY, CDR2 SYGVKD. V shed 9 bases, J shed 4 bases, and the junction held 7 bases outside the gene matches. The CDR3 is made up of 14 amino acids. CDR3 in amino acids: CAISASGIYNEQFF. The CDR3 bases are TGTGCCATTAGCGCTAGCGGGATTTACAATGAGCAGTTCTTC.

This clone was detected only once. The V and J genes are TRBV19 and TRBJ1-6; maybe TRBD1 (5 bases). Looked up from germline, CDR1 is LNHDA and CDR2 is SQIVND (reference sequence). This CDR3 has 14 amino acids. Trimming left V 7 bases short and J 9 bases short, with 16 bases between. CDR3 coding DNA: TGTGCCAGTACCGGCGGGGCGGAGGGTTCACCCCTCCACTTT. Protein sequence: CASTGGAEGSPLHF.

The CDR3 coding sequence is TGCGCCAGCAGCCCCCCGATAGCGGGGGTCACAGATACGCAGTATTTT. It translates to CASSPPIAGVTDTQYF. The chain links TRBV5-1 to TRBJ2-3; 9 nucleotides match TRBD2. Germline V CDR1 and CDR2: SGHRS, YFSETQ. Trimming cost V 4 bases and J 2 bases; bases outside gene matches: 8. The CDR3 totals 16 residues.

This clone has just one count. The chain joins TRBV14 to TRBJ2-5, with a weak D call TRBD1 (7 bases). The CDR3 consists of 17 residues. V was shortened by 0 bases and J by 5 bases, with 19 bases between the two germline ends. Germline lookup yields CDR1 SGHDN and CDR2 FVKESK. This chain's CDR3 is CASSQDRGALGVETQYF. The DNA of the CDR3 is TGTGCCAGCAGCCAAGACAGGGGGGCGTTGGGAGTGGAGACCCAGTACTTC.

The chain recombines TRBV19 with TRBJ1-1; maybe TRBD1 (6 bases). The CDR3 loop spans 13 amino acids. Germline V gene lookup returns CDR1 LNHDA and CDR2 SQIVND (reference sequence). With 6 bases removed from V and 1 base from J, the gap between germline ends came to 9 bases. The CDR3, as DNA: TGTGCCAGTAGCCTGGACAGGAACACTGAAGCTTTCTTT. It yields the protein CASSLDRNTEAFF.

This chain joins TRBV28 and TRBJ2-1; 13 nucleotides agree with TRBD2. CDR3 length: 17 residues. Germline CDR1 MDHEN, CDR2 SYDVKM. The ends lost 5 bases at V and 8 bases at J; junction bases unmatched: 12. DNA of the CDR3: TGTGCCAGCAGTCCCTCCCTGGGACTAGCGGGGTGGGATGAGCAGTTCTTC. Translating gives CASSPSLGLAGWDEQFF.

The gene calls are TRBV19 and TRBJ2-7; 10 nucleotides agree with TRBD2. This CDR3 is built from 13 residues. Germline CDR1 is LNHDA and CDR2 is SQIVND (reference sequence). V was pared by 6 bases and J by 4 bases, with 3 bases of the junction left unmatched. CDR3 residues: CASRPSGGYEQYF. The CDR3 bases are TGTGCCAGTAGGCCTAGCGGGGGTTACGAGCAGTACTTC.

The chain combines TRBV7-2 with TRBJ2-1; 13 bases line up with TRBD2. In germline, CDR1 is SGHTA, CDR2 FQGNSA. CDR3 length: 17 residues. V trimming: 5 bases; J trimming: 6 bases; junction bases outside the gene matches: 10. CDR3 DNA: TGTGCCAGCAGCCCTTTCACACTAGCGGGGGGGTCCAATGAGCAGTTCTTC. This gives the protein CASSPFTLAGGSNEQFF.

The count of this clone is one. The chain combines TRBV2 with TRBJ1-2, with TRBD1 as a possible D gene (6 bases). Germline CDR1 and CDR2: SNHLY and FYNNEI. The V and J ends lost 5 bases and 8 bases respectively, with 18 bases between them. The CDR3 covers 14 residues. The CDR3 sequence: CASSRQEERRGYTF. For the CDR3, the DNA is TGTGCCAGCAGTAGACAGGAGGAACGTCGAGGCTACACCTTC.

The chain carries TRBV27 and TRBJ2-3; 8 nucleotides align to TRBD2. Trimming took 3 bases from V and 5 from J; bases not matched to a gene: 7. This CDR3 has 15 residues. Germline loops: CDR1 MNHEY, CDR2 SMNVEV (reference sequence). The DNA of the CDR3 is TGTGCCAGCAGTTTTGTCGGGGGGGCCGGAGATACGCAGTATTTT. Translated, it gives CASSFVGGAGDTQYF.

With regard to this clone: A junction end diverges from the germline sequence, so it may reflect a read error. CDR3 sequence: CASSPTPRHF. DNA for the CDR3: TGTGCCAGCAGCCCTACGCCCCGGCATTTT. The chain recombines TRBV27 with TRBJ1-5; no definite D call. The CDR3 covers 10 residues. Germline-derived CDR1 and CDR2 are MNHEY and SMNVEV (reference sequence).

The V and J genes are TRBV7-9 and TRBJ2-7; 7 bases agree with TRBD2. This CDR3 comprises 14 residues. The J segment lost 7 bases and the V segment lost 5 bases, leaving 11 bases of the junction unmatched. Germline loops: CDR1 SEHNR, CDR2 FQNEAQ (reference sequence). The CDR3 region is CASSPQLGEGEQYF. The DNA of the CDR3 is TGTGCCAGCAGCCCCCAACTGGGGGAGGGGGAGCAGTACTTC.

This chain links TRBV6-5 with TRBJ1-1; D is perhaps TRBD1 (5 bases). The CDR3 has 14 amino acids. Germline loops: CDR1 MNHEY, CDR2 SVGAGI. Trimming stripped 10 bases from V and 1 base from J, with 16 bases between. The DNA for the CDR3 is TGTGCCATTCGGCAGGCGACAGAGAACACTGAAGCTTTCTTT. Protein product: CAIRQATENTEAFF.